Presented here are 30 T cell receptor beta chains from one specimen sequenced in a study of blood T cells in healthy people across ages. A second PCR of roughly 7 to 11 cycles used a sample-barcoded 5' primer and a J-beta primer mix. TCRdb analysed the 5' RACE reads with MiXCR anew, one entry per CDR3 protein. The data contain over 1.5 million distinct CDR3 sequences, approximately 50% of them singletons. Input material: blood. The receptors were gathered from a woman between 40 and 50 years old in good health.

This chain uses TRBV7-2 with TRBJ2-1, with 9 positions matching TRBD2. The J call may be mistaken, given a closer DNA end match to TRBJ2-7. CDR1 is SGHTA, CDR2 FQGNSA, per germline. The CDR3 length is 18 residues. CDR3 in DNA: TGTGCCAGCAGCTTAGGTTACGGCGGGGGGGCCTCCTACAATGAGCAGTACTTC. As protein: CASSLGYGGGASYNEQYF.

The chain carries TRBV11-2 and TRBJ2-5, with a tentative D call TRBD1 (6 bases). The V end lost 3 bases, the J end lost 11 bases, and 22 bases lay between the germline ends. The CDR3 has 15 residues. Germline lookup yields CDR1 SGHAT and CDR2 FQNNGV. CDR3: CASSFRRQGYNEQYF. The CDR3 coding sequence is TGTGCCAGCAGCTTCAGGAGGCAGGGGTACAATGAGCAGTACTTC.

V gene TRBV13 combines with J gene TRBJ2-5, with a weak D call TRBD2 (5 bases). CDR1 PRHDT and CDR2 FYEKMQ come from the germline V gene (reference sequence). V was shortened by 5 bases and J by 5 bases, with 15 bases between the two germline ends. The CDR3 has 14 amino acids. The CDR3 bases are TGTGCCAGCAGCCCGAGGCCAGGCGGGGAGACCCAGTACTTC. Its protein product is CASSPRPGGETQYF.

V usage is TRBV20-1 and J usage is TRBJ2-5, with D perhaps matching TRBD2 (6 bases). V was cut by 5 bases and J by 6 bases, with 22 bases left in between. Germline loops: CDR1 DFQATT, CDR2 SNEGSKA (reference sequence). The CDR3 covers 15 residues. CDR3 nucleotide sequence: TGCAGTGCTGGCAACGGGACTCATCATATAAAGACCCAGTACTTC. Encoded protein: CSAGNGTHHIKTQYF.

The rearrangement uses TRBV9 and TRBJ1-5; D may be TRBD1 (5 bases). The CDR3 is 16 residues long. The germline V gene encodes CDR1 SGDLS and CDR2 YYNGEE. Between the trimmed V and J ends, which lost 0 bases and 1 base, there was a span of 11 bases. CDR3 sequence (DNA): TGTGCCAGCAGCGTAGACGACCGGGACAGCAATCAGCCCCAGCATTTT. Its protein is CASSVDDRDSNQPQHF. The full variable domain, in which reference TRBV9 and TRBJ1-5 provide the parts outside the CDR3, is DSGVTQTPKHLITATGQRVTLRCSPRSGDLSVYWYQQSLDQGLQFLIQYYNGEERAKGNILERFSAQQFPDLHSELNLSSLELGDSALYFCASSVDDRDSNQPQHFGDGTRLSIL.

This clonotype was seen more than once but under ten times. This chain links TRBV15 with TRBJ2-1; D is uncertain. The V and J ends lost 5 bases and 6 bases respectively, with 17 bases between them. Germline lookup yields CDR1 LNHNV and CDR2 YYDKDF (reference sequence). The CDR3 spans 15 residues. The CDR3: CATSSRTHSGNEQFF. CDR3 DNA sequence: TGTGCCACCAGCTCGCGGACGCATTCCGGCAATGAGCAGTTCTTC. Complete variable domain (other parts from reference TRBV15 and TRBJ2-1): DAMVIQNPRYQVTQFGKPVTLSCSQTLNHNVMYWYQQKSSQAPKLLFHYYDKDFNNEADTPDNFQSRRPNTSFCFLDIRSPGLGDTAMYLCATSSRTHSGNEQFFGPGTRLTVL.

This sequence joins TRBV4-3 and TRBJ2-7, with a weak D call TRBD1 (6 bases). Germline-derived CDR1 and CDR2 are LGHNA and YSLEER. Trimming took off 2 bases at V and 0 bases at J, with 14 bases between the two ends. The CDR3 spans 16 residues. In DNA form, the CDR3 reads TGCGCCAGCAGCCAAAGTTTAGTGGACAGCTCCTACGAGCAGTACTTC. Encoded protein: CASSQSLVDSSYEQYF.

This chain uses TRBV28 with TRBJ2-5; D is possibly TRBD1 (5 bases). The CDR3 is made up of 16 amino acids. From germline, CDR1 is MDHEN and CDR2 SYDVKM. Trimming took off 4 bases at V and 2 bases at J, with 17 bases between the two ends. The CDR3 loop reads CASSSLVTAGQETQYF. The CDR3 DNA is TGTGCCAGCAGTTCCCTGGTGACAGCCGGGCAAGAGACCCAGTACTTC.

This clonotype has more than one count but fewer than ten. The chain links TRBV20-1 to TRBJ2-1; no firm D call. V lost 3 bases and J lost 2, with 5 bases in between. Looked up from germline, CDR1 is DFQATT and CDR2 is SNEGSKA (reference sequence). The CDR3 is made up of 12 amino acids. As DNA, the CDR3 is TGCAGTGCTAGGTTCACCTACAATGAGCAGTTCTTC. Residues: CSARFTYNEQFF.

The chain has TRBV7-6 and TRBJ1-1; no clear D. The CDR3 sequence is 13 residues long. Germline V gene sequence: CDR1 SGHVS, CDR2 FNYEAQ. V was cut by 7 bases and J by 0 bases, with 9 bases left in between. The CDR3 sequence is CASIQYLNTEAFF. The CDR3 DNA sequence: TGTGCCAGCATCCAATATTTGAACACTGAAGCTTTCTTT.

This clonotype was seen only a few times. The rearrangement uses TRBV12-3 or TRBV12-4 and TRBJ1-2, with TRBD1 identical over 9 bases. The CDR3 loop spans 14 amino acids. The junction had 10 bases not matched to a gene; V was cut back by 8 bases and J by 6 bases. CDR3 nucleotides: TGTGCCAGCTTGACAGGGGGGCGAAAGGATGGCTACACCTTC. Amino acids: CASLTGGRKDGYTF.

This chain links TRBV7-9 with TRBJ1-3, with D unresolved. CDR3 length: 14 residues. Trimming pared 2 bases from V and 0 bases from J, leaving 5 bases between. Germline CDR1 and CDR2: SEHNR and FQNEAQ (reference sequence). CDR3 in amino acids: CASSLTVSGNTIYF. DNA of the CDR3: TGTGCCAGCAGCTTAACGGTCTCTGGAAACACCATATATTTT.

This clonotype was counted only a few times. The chain employs TRBV20-1 and TRBJ1-2; unclear D gene. Germline V lookup: CDR1 DFQATT, CDR2 SNEGSKA (reference sequence). This CDR3 region has 11 residues. The germline V and J ends were trimmed by 6 bases and 6 bases, with 11 bases remaining between them. Here the CDR3 DNA reads TGCAGTGCCCGACGGGGAAATGGCTACACCTTC. This translates into CSARRGNGYTF.

V is TRBV4-2 and J is TRBJ1-2; D is uncertain. Germline V gene sequence: CDR1 LGHNA, CDR2 YNFKEQ. The CDR3 has 16 amino acids. V dropped 0 bases and J dropped 2 bases, with 13 bases sitting between them. The DNA for the CDR3 is TGTGCCAGCAGCCAAGAGTATGGGGTGAGCAACTATGGCTACACCTTC. This gives the protein CASSQEYGVSNYGYTF.

The J gene is TRBJ2-5, the V gene TRBV20-1; D call uncertain. TRBJ2-7 explains the end of the DNA better; the J call may be wrong. Germline V gives CDR1 DFQATT, CDR2 SNEGSKA (reference sequence). The CDR3 is made up of 11 amino acids. CDR3 in amino acids: CSARRTYEQYV. CDR3 nucleotides: TGCAGTGCTAGAAGAACTTACGAGCAGTACGTC.

The chain links TRBV7-3 to TRBJ2-5; 9 bases fit TRBD2. The ends lost 3 bases at V and 2 bases at J; junction bases unmatched: 7. CDR1 SGHTA and CDR2 FQGTGA come from the germline V gene. The CDR3 is 16 amino acids. CDR3 in DNA: TGTGCCAGCAGCTTTGGGGTAGCGGGGGTACAAGAGACCCAGTACTTC. This codes for CASSFGVAGVQETQYF. Variable domain in full (rest from reference TRBV7-3 and TRBJ2-5): GAGVSQTPSNKVTEKGKYVELRCDPISGHTALYWYRQSLGQGPEFLIYFQGTGAADDSGLPNDRFFAVRPEGSVSTLKIQRTERGDSAVYLCASSFGVAGVQETQYFGPGTRLLVL.

This clonotype was counted a few times. CDR3: CASTGQGPEQYF. CDR3 in DNA: TGTGCCAGCACCGGGCAGGGACCCGAGCAGTACTTC. The gene calls are TRBV6-5 and TRBJ2-5, with D perhaps TRBD1 or TRBD2 (5 bases each). The closer fit of TRBJ2-7 to the DNA end suggests the J call may be wrong. The CDR3 consists of 12 residues. Per the germline V gene, CDR1 is MNHEY and CDR2 is SVGAGI.

The chain carries TRBV2 and TRBJ2-5; 8 bases match TRBD2. Germline assignment: CDR1 SNHLY and CDR2 FYNNEI. V dropped 3 bases and J dropped 4; count of bases not matched to a gene: 7. This CDR3 region has 15 residues. The CDR3 bases are TGTGCCAGCAGTGAGGTAGCGGGGTTACGAGAGACCCAGTACTTC. Its translation is CASSEVAGLRETQYF.

V gene TRBV20-1 combines with J gene TRBJ2-3; D unclear. V lost 0 bases and J lost 6, with 13 bases in between. Per the germline V gene, CDR1 is DFQATT and CDR2 is SNEGSKA (reference sequence). The CDR3 runs 14 residues. In DNA form, the CDR3 reads TGCAGTGCTAGAGATGTGGGTTTAGGGGATACGCAGTATTTT. Its translation is CSARDVGLGDTQYF.

This sequence joins TRBV20-1 and TRBJ2-7; 8 bases line up with TRBD2. The CDR3 spans 15 residues. With 2 bases clipped from V and 4 bases from J, the junction kept 10 bases outside the gene matches. Germline values: CDR1 DFQATT, CDR2 SNEGSKA (reference sequence). CDR3 in amino acids: CSARQSVAGRYEQYF. DNA for the CDR3: TGCAGTGCTAGACAATCCGTAGCGGGGAGGTACGAGCAGTACTTC.

The chain combines TRBV3-1 with TRBJ1-2, with TRBD1 matching 8 bases. The V segment lost 4 bases and the J segment 7 bases; nucleotides outside the gene matches: 8. Germline CDR1 LGHDT, CDR2 YNNKEL (reference sequence). This CDR3 comprises 14 residues. Here the CDR3 reads CASSPRQGKGGYTF. In DNA, the CDR3 is TGTGCCAGCAGCCCTCGACAGGGGAAGGGTGGCTACACCTTC. The full variable domain, with the rest looked up from reference TRBV3-1 and TRBJ1-2, is DTAVSQTPKYLVTQMGNDKSIKCEQNLGHDTMYWYKQDSKKFLKIMFSYNNKELIINETVPNRFSPKSPDKAHLNLHINSLELGDSAVYFCASSPRQGKGGYTFGSGTRLTVV.

This chain connects TRBV6-5 to TRBJ1-2, with D perhaps TRBD1 (6 bases). The V end lost 0 bases, the J end lost 6 bases, and 23 bases lay between the germline ends. In germline, CDR1 is MNHEY, CDR2 SVGAGI. This CDR3 is built from 18 residues. CDR3 loop: CASSYSQIQGRVYDGYTF. CDR3 DNA sequence: TGTGCCAGCAGTTACTCCCAAATACAGGGAAGGGTTTACGATGGCTACACCTTC.

This clonotype was observed a few times. V gene TRBV5-5 combines with J gene TRBJ1-6; TRBD1 aligns across 7 bases. Germline CDR1 SGHKS, CDR2 YYEKEE (reference sequence). CDR3 size: 17 residues. V lost 3 bases and J lost 3; bases outside the gene matches: 9. The CDR3 region is CASSSDYAGGYNSPLHF. CDR3 coding DNA: TGTGCCAGCAGCTCTGATTACGCAGGGGGCTATAATTCACCCCTCCACTTT.

The gene calls are TRBV6-6 and TRBJ2-7; the match to TRBD1 covers 8 bases. TRBJ2-5 matches the DNA end more closely, so the J call is doubtful. The germline gives CDR1 MNHNY, CDR2 SVGAGI (reference sequence). The CDR3 is 17 amino acids. CDR3 residues: CASSYGGRQGKGETQYF. CDR3 in DNA: TGTGCCAGCAGTTATGGAGGGCGACAGGGGAAGGGCGAGACCCAGTACTTC.

This clonotype was seen only a few times. This chain connects TRBV3-1 to TRBJ2-5; TRBD2 agrees at 10 bases. The tail of the sequence fits TRBJ2-7 better, so the J call may be wrong. This CDR3 spans 15 amino acids. CDR1 is LGHDT, CDR2 YNNKEL, per germline (reference sequence). This CDR3 is CASSQAGLAIYEQYF. The CDR3 DNA is TGTGCCAGCAGCCAGGCGGGACTAGCGATCTACGAGCAGTACTTC.

This clonotype came up many times. The chain carries TRBV6-6 and TRBJ2-1, with a possible D match to TRBD2 (5 bases). Germline CDR1 is MNHNY and CDR2 is SVGAGI (reference sequence). V gave up 3 bases and J gave up 9 bases, with 6 bases separating them. The CDR3 has 11 residues. CDR3 loop: CASSYRGEQFF. Here the CDR3 DNA reads TGTGCCAGCAGTTATCGGGGTGAGCAGTTCTTC.

This clonotype was seen a handful of times. This chain joins TRBV5-1 and TRBJ2-5; D remains ambiguous. The V end was cut by 4 bases, the J end by 3 bases, with 10 bases between. Germline V gives CDR1 SGHRS, CDR2 YFSETQ. This CDR3 spans 13 amino acids. The CDR3: CASSPTAEETQYF. The CDR3 DNA reads as TGCGCCAGCAGCCCCACGGCGGAAGAGACCCAGTACTTC.

This clonotype was found a few times. The chain combines TRBV15 with TRBJ2-1; D uncertain. Germline V gene lookup returns CDR1 LNHNV and CDR2 YYDKDF (reference sequence). The germline V and J ends were trimmed by 3 bases and 10 bases, with 13 bases remaining between them. The CDR3 sequence is 13 residues long. The CDR3, as DNA: TGTGCCACCAGCAGGGGATGGGTAGAAGAGCAGTTCTTC. Its protein product is CATSRGWVEEQFF. Supplemented by reference TRBV15 and TRBJ2-1, the full variable domain reads DAMVIQNPRYQVTQFGKPVTLSCSQTLNHNVMYWYQQKSSQAPKLLFHYYDKDFNNEADTPDNFQSRRPNTSFCFLDIRSPGLGDTAMYLCATSRGWVEEQFFGPGTRLTVL.

DNA of the CDR3: TGTGCCAGCAGCTTAGTGGCCCCAGGGGCCGAGCAGTACTTC. Translating it yields CASSLVAPGAEQYF. The chain uses TRBV7-9 and TRBJ2-5, with D possibly matching TRBD1 (6 bases). The DNA end is more similar to TRBJ2-7, so the J call may be wrong. Per the germline V gene, CDR1 is SEHNR and CDR2 is FQNEAQ (reference sequence). This CDR3 is 14 amino acids long.

V is TRBV24-1 and J is TRBJ2-7; D not resolved. V lost 3 bases and J 6 bases, leaving 14 bases between the germline ends. The CDR3 spans 14 residues. Per germline, CDR1 KGHDR and CDR2 SFDVKD. The CDR3 sequence is CATSDVGQLGEQYF. CDR3 nucleotide sequence: TGTGCCACCAGTGATGTTGGGCAGCTCGGCGAGCAGTACTTC.